This TCR beta chain emerged from a study of T cells after posttransplantation cyclophosphamide. Produced via immunoSEQ multiplex PCR; TCRdb's table is partial and in-frame only. Seen here are some 66,000 clones, just over 90% observed once, and the top ten hold about 3%. The germline V gene has CDR1 SGHRS and CDR2 YFSETQ. Trimming left V 0 bases short and J 7 bases short, with 13 bases between. The CDR3 is 14 residues long. Points from the study as a whole: Skin or GI-infiltrating T cells shared few TRB sequences with blood. Later post-transplant blood repertoires were often dominated by donor CD8+ memory clones.

For this clone: Antigen specificity is unknown.

Material for sequencing was PBMCs. The chain couples TRBV5-1 to TRBJ1-1, with D perhaps matching TRBD1 (6 bases). This TCR came from a woman aged 25 to 39 in good health and a related stem cell transplant donor. The CDR3 loop reads CASSLAAQGYEAFF. The CDR3 DNA reads as TGCGCCAGCAGCTTGGCCGCACAGGGCTATGAAGCTTTCTTT.